This TCR beta chain was recovered during a study of blood T cell repertoires in COVID-19 (dated by TCRdb to about 2020). Study-wide context: Samples from collaborators originated in the United States, Italy and Spain and spanned both the acute and convalescent phases of COVID-19. The prospective study material was composed of cDNA or gDNA derived from T cells, B-cell-depleted T cells, or PBMCs. Subjects who had been exposed to COVID-19, were actively infected with it, or had recovered from it provided the deeply sampled blood TCRbeta repertoires that made up the dataset. The repertoires were made available in a free public database intended to serve as a resource for research on the immune response to SARS-CoV-2. The samples were drawn from the first 160 participants of the ongoing ImmuneRACE study and from 1,200 or so subjects provided by 6 global collaborators. Nearly every sample came with metadata listing a de-identified subject ID, COVID-19 status, age in years and sex. Where available, HLA class I and class II types were taken from metadata supplied by the sample provider and were not determined by assay-based typing. Broad study findings and their caveats: The amount of clinical and demographic metadata varied by source and participant and was provided uncurated.

About this clone: Its antigen has not been determined. Qualities for individual bases were not recorded, and no much larger clone is one base off.

V is shortened by 2 bases, J by 3 bases, and the region joining them spans 15 bases. Reading from cysteine to phenylalanine, the CDR3 counts 16 amino acids. Solely the CDR3 DNA is kept, with 48 bases framed from the first base. Looking up the germline V gene (reference sequence) yields CDR1 LNHDA and CDR2 SQIVND. TCRbeta CDR3 regions were amplified from genomic DNA using the immunoSEQ Assay, a bias-controlled multiplex PCR. In the source study's methods: Nucleated cell counts per sample were estimated from amplification of reference gene primers within the assay. To quantify the absolute abundance of each unique TCRbeta CDR3 rearrangement, sequence reads were collapsed and filtered. For each sample, productive Simpson clonality was calculated as the square root of Simpson's diversity index across productive rearrangements. Sourced from immuneACCESS, this table was stored by TCRdb with only in-frame sequences that have V and J called. A share of the clones is absent; for the studies checked, an unresolved V gene accounts for under half, and the remainder has no known explanation. From that table come the V and J calls and clone size; the DNA was used to work out D and trimming. The sample data list approximately 100,000 clones, and 65% to 75% of these were observed just once. Approximately 0.9% of the sample is in the top ten clones.

Collaborating institutions collected whole blood in K2EDTA tubes following their own protocols. For TCRbeta analysis, collaborators shipped samples in one of three forms: frozen whole blood, isolated PBMCs, or DNA extracted from either of those sample types. Specimen: peripheral blood. The sequence was obtained from a human donor with acute or convalescent COVID-19. The donor label of this sample is uncertain. This receptor chain uses TRBV19 and TRBJ2-3; perhaps TRBD1 is the D gene, with 5 bases matching. CDR3 protein: CASSIRGNLNTDTQYF. The sequence in DNA is TGTGCCAGTAGTATAAGGGGAAACTTGAATACAGATACGCAGTATTTT.